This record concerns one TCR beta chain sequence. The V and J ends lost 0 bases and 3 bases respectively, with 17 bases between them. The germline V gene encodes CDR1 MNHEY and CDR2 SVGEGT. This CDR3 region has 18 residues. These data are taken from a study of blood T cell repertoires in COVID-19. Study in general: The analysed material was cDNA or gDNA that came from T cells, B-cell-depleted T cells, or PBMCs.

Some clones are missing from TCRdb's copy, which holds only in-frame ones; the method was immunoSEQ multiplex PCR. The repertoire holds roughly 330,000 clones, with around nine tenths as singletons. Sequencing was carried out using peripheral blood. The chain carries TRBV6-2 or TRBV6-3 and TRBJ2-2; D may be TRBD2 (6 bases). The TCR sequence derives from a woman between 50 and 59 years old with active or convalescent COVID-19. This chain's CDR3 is CASSYSRGVAEYTGELFF. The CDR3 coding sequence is TGTGCCAGCAGTTACTCGAGAGGGGTAGCGGAATACACCGGGGAGCTGTTTTTT.